What follows are 8 T cell receptor beta chains derived from one specimen sequenced in a study of T cell repertoires in ileal Crohn's disease. Clones were read by immunoSEQ multiplex PCR, and TCRdb kept only the in-frame ones, dropping some. The sample lists tens of thousands of clones, about three quarters occurring once. The sequenced sample consisted of ileal tissue. The receptor source for this set is an adult with Crohn's disease.

The chain is built from TRBV7-2 and TRBJ2-7; 7 bases agree with TRBD2. After removal of 5 bases from V and 2 bases from J, the junction contained 9 bases not matched to a gene. Germline CDR1 and CDR2: SGHTA and FQGNSA. The CDR3 sequence is 15 residues long. In DNA form, the CDR3 reads TGTGCCAGCAGCCCCCCCGGGCGGGGGACCTACGAGCAGTACTTC. Its protein product is CASSPPGRGTYEQYF.

On this clone itself: A read error may account for a junction end that differs from germline. This sequence joins TRBV7-2 and TRBJ2-7, with 7 positions matching TRBD1. Germline-derived CDR1 and CDR2 are SGHTA and FQGNSA. This CDR3 is built from 15 residues. The CDR3: CASSLDRAQTYEQYF. DNA for the CDR3: TGTGCCAGCAGTTTAGACAGGGCCCAGACCTACGAGCAGTACTTC.

The chain joins TRBV2 to TRBJ2-7; a possible D gene is TRBD1 (5 bases). This CDR3 contains 15 residues. V was clipped by 4 bases and J by 1 base, with 14 bases between them. Looked up from germline, CDR1 is SNHLY and CDR2 is FYNNEI. The CDR3 sequence is CASSVTGGMSYEQYF. Written as DNA, the CDR3 is TGTGCCAGCAGTGTAACAGGTGGAATGTCCTACGAGCAGTACTTC.

This chain links TRBV6-1 with TRBJ1-2, with 10 bases matching TRBD1. Per the germline V gene, CDR1 is MNHNS and CDR2 is SASEGT. The CDR3 runs 15 residues. The trim removed 6 bases at V and 3 bases at J, leaving 7 bases unmatched. The CDR3 sequence: CASSAAGTGDYGYTF. CDR3 DNA sequence: TGTGCCAGCAGCGCCGCCGGGACAGGGGACTATGGCTACACCTTC.

J is TRBJ1-4 and V is TRBV5-4; the D gene is possibly TRBD1 (6 bases). There are 16 residues in the CDR3. V lost 3 bases and J lost 5, with 17 bases in between. Germline CDR1 is SGHNT and CDR2 is YYREEE (reference sequence). This chain's CDR3 is CASSSITGLGNEKLFF. The CDR3 DNA reads TGTGCCAGCAGCTCCATCACAGGGCTAGGGAATGAAAAACTGTTTTTT.

The chain carries TRBV6-1 and TRBJ2-1; TRBD1 agrees at 10 bases. V shed 2 bases and J 6 bases; nucleotides not matched to a gene: 4. CDR1 and CDR2 (germline): MNHNS, SASEGT. The CDR3 totals 15 residues. CDR3 in DNA: TGTGCCAGCAGTGAATGGGACAGGGGAATCAATGAGCAGTTCTTC. It encodes CASSEWDRGINEQFF.

The rearrangement uses TRBV2 and TRBJ2-5; maybe TRBD2 (5 bases). The CDR3 totals 13 residues. Germline assignment: CDR1 SNHLY and CDR2 FYNNEI. Trimming took 6 bases from V and 5 from J, leaving 13 bases between them. CDR3 sequence reads: CASRITRGETQYF. In DNA form, the CDR3 reads TGTGCCAGCAGAATAACTAGAGGCGAGACCCAGTACTTC.

The V gene is TRBV27, the J gene TRBJ2-1, with TRBD2 matching over 10 bases. CDR1 and CDR2 from the germline V gene are MNHEY and SMNVEV (reference sequence). The CDR3 length is 17 residues. V gave up 0 bases and J gave up 9 bases; unmatched junction bases: 11. Written as DNA, the CDR3 is TGTGCCAGCAGTTTATCCGGGAGCGGGGGGGCGTCTCGTGAGCAGTTCTTC. Amino acids: CASSLSGSGGASREQFF.